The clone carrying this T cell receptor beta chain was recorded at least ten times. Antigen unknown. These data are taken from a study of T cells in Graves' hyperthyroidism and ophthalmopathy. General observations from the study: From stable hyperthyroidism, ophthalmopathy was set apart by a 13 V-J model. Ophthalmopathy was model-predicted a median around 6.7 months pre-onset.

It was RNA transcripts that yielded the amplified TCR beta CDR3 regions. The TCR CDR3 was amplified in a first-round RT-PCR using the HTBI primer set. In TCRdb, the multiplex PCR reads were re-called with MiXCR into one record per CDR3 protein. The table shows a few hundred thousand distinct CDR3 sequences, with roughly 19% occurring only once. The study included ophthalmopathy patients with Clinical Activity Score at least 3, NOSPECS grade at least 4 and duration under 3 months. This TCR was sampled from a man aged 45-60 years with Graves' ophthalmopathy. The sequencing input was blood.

The chain's CDR3 is CASSPLQSGANVLTF. CDR3 nucleotide sequence: TGTGCCAGCAGCCCCCTCCAATCTGGGGCCAACGTCCTGACTTTC. The chain is built from TRBV28 and TRBJ2-6; D gene ambiguous. Trimming took 6 bases from V and 1 from J, leaving 10 bases between them. The CDR3 totals 15 residues. Looked up from germline, CDR1 is MDHEN and CDR2 is SYDVKM.